This passage covers 16 T cell receptor beta chains from one sample sequenced in a study of T cell responses to AZD1222 COVID-19 vaccine. Using immunoSEQ multiplex PCR, the repertoire was profiled, and TCRdb retains in-frame clones only, with some absent. The table includes 150,000 to 200,000 clones, 90% detected once. The specimen was peripheral blood, collected on day 0 of AZD1222 vaccination. The source is an adult in good health.

The rearrangement joins TRBV4-2 to TRBJ2-7; D gene ambiguous. The CDR3 spans 16 residues. Per the germline V gene, CDR1 is LGHNA and CDR2 is YNFKEQ. Trimming stripped 0 bases from V and 0 bases from J, with 12 bases between. CDR3 loop: CASSQDGNSGSYEQYF. The DNA for the CDR3 is TGTGCCAGCAGCCAAGATGGGAACTCTGGCTCCTACGAGCAGTACTTC.

This clone was seen just once. The chain is built from TRBV7-3 and TRBJ1-3, with 8 bases matching TRBD1. The V segment lost 7 bases and the J segment 0 bases; nucleotides outside the gene matches: 20. There are 20 residues in the CDR3. Germline V gene data show CDR1 as SGHTA and CDR2 as FQGTGA. Here the CDR3 reads CASIPWWGGTGPSSGNTIYF. CDR3 DNA: TGTGCCAGCATCCCGTGGTGGGGCGGGACAGGTCCTTCCTCTGGAAACACCATATATTTT.

The chain is built from TRBV3-1 (or the pseudogene TRBV3-2) and TRBJ1-2, with D uncertain. Germline loops: CDR1 LGHDT, CDR2 YNNKEL (reference sequence). This CDR3 is built from 14 residues. Between the trimmed V and J ends, which lost 4 bases and 0 bases, there was a span of 9 bases. CDR3 amino acids: CASSPLGSNYGYTF. CDR3 nucleotide sequence: TGTGCCAGCAGCCCGCTAGGATCTAACTATGGCTACACCTTC.

CDR3 in amino acids: CATKQGHEQYF. Written as DNA, the CDR3 is TGTGCCACTAAACAGGGCCACGAGCAGTACTTC. The chain is built from TRBV19 and TRBJ2-7; the D gene is possibly TRBD1 (6 bases). Germline CDR1 and CDR2: LNHDA and SQIVND (reference sequence). CDR3 size: 11 residues. Trimming removed 10 bases at V and 5 bases at J, with 12 bases between.

The rearrangement uses TRBV7-9 and TRBJ2-1; weak D call: TRBD1 (6 bases). CDR1 is SEHNR and CDR2 is FQNEAQ in the germline V gene (reference sequence). This CDR3 has 14 residues. Trimming took off 7 bases at V and 6 bases at J, with 16 bases between the two ends. The CDR3 DNA reads TGTGCCAGCACCAAGGCAGGGGAAGGCAATGAGCAGTTCTTC. Protein product: CASTKAGEGNEQFF. Variable domain in full (rest from reference TRBV7-9 and TRBJ2-1): DTGVSQNPRHKITKRGQNVTFRCDPISEHNRLYWYRQTLGQGPEFLTYFQNEAQLEKSRLLSDRFSAERPKGSFSTLEIQRTEQGDSAMYLCASTKAGEGNEQFFGPGTRLTVL.

This chain joins TRBV5-1 and TRBJ2-7; 8 positions agree with TRBD1. J was trimmed by 2 bases and V by 1 base; bases with no gene match: 2. Germline assignment: CDR1 SGHRS and CDR2 YFSETQ. CDR3 length: 14 amino acids. The CDR3 nucleotides are TGCGCCAGCAGCTTGACAGGGGGGCCCTACGAGCAGTACTTC. Protein: CASSLTGGPYEQYF.

The V call is TRBV12-3 or TRBV12-4, the J call TRBJ2-7, with 11 bases lining up with TRBD2. V trimming: 6 bases; J trimming: 3 bases; junction bases outside the gene matches: 1. This CDR3 has 13 amino acids. The CDR3 region has the DNA TGTGCCAGCAGAGGGACTAGCGGCTACGAGCAGTACTTC. This encodes CASRGTSGYEQYF.

J is TRBJ1-5 and V is TRBV12-5; weak D call: TRBD1 (5 bases). The germline V gene has CDR1 LGHNT and CDR2 FRNRAP. This CDR3 has 15 residues. The V and J ends lost 6 bases and 5 bases respectively, with 17 bases between them. CDR3 protein: CASGPGQRTDQPQHF. CDR3 nucleotide sequence: TGTGCTAGTGGCCCCGGACAACGGACCGATCAGCCCCAGCATTTT.

CDR3 residues: CASKRSGYTDTQYF. CDR3 coding DNA: TGTGCCAGCAAAAGGAGCGGTTACACAGATACGCAGTATTTT. The chain recombines TRBV27 with TRBJ2-3; D possibly corresponds to TRBD2 (5 bases). V was pared by 7 bases and J by 2 bases, with 13 bases between. CDR1 and CDR2 from the germline V gene are MNHEY and SMNVEV (reference sequence). The CDR3 totals 14 residues.

The chain uses TRBV6-5 and TRBJ1-2; 9 bases are shared with TRBD1. This CDR3 is 13 amino acids long. The junction had 5 bases not matched to a gene; V was cut back by 6 bases and J by 6 bases. The V gene's germline CDR1 is MNHEY and CDR2 SVGAGI. This CDR3 is CASSITGGHGYTF. The CDR3, as DNA: TGTGCCAGCAGCATTACAGGGGGCCATGGCTACACCTTC.

This clone showed up just once. The rearrangement joins TRBV7-6 to TRBJ2-1; D is unresolved. V lost 4 bases and J 7 bases, leaving 17 bases between the germline ends. This CDR3 contains 15 residues. Germline CDR1 is SGHVS and CDR2 is FNYEAQ. CDR3 in DNA: TGTGCCAGCAGCTCGACGGTCTGGGTGTCGAATGAGCAGTTCTTC. Translating gives CASSSTVWVSNEQFF.

The chain carries TRBV11-1 and TRBJ1-2; D ambiguous. Germline CDR1 reads SGHAT; CDR2 reads FQDESV (reference sequence). Trimming cost V 5 bases and J 1 base, with 8 bases left between them. The CDR3 length is 13 residues. The CDR3 nucleotides read TGTGCCAGCAGCCCCGGGGATAACTATGGCTACACCTTC. Its protein product is CASSPGDNYGYTF.

This sequence joins TRBV5-5 and TRBJ2-1, with D unclear. The CDR3 is 14 amino acids. Trimming stripped 0 bases from V and 6 bases from J, with 10 bases between. Germline V gene data show CDR1 as SGHKS and CDR2 as YYEKEE (reference sequence). The CDR3: CASSLGHASNEQFF. Here the CDR3 DNA reads TGTGCCAGCAGCTTGGGACATGCATCCAATGAGCAGTTCTTC.

This rearrangement joins TRBV5-8 to TRBJ2-3, with TRBD1 matching 7 bases. The germline V gene encodes CDR1 SGHTS and CDR2 YDEGEE. CDR3 length equals 15 residues. Trimming cost V 4 bases and J 1 base; bases outside gene matches: 6. As DNA, the CDR3 is TGTGCCAGCAGCCGCGTAGGACAGGGCACAGATACGCAGTATTTT. This gives the protein CASSRVGQGTDTQYF.

This rearrangement joins TRBV27 to TRBJ2-3; maybe TRBD2 (6 bases). There are 17 residues in the CDR3. Germline V gene sequence: CDR1 MNHEY, CDR2 SMNVEV (reference sequence). With 2 bases removed from V and 0 bases from J, the gap between germline ends came to 15 bases. This chain's CDR3 is CASSLGIGLTSTDTQYF. The CDR3 DNA sequence: TGTGCCAGCAGTTTAGGGATAGGACTAACTAGCACAGATACGCAGTATTTT.

The rearrangement links TRBV9 to TRBJ2-2; 8 nucleotides match TRBD2. The V gene end was trimmed by 0 bases and the J gene end by 1 base; junction bases not matched to a gene: 5. Germline values: CDR1 SGDLS, CDR2 YYNGEE. The CDR3 length is 17 residues. CDR3 residues: CASSVDGSGGNTGELFF. The CDR3 region has the DNA TGTGCCAGCAGCGTAGATGGAAGCGGGGGGAACACCGGGGAGCTGTTTTTT.